This passage covers 11 T cell receptor beta chains from one sample sequenced in a study of T-cell memory formation after mild COVID-19. TCRdb redid the calling of the 5' RACE reads with MiXCR, one entry per CDR3 protein. This sample carries around 530,000 distinct CDR3 sequences, roughly 20% of them seen once, and the ten largest clones take roughly 8.3%. The sample was PBMCs or a T cell subset sorted from them (not recorded which). The receptors derive from an adult woman who had mild COVID-19 (a few samples of this study predate the infection). Cell type and time point are not known.

The rearrangement links TRBV21-1 to TRBJ1-5; the table's D call TRBD1 went unverified against the DNA. TRBV21-1 is reported as a pseudogene. The CDR3 contains 16 residues. CDR3 nucleotide sequence: TGTGCCAGCAGCAAAGATGGCAGGGAGAGCAATCAGCCCCAGCATTTT. Protein: CASSKDGRESNQPQHF.

This clonotype came up a few times. The chain links TRBV3-1 to TRBJ2-5; no reliable D call. V was cut by 1 base and J by 3 bases, with 6 bases left in between. Germline CDR1 LGHDT, CDR2 YNNKEL (reference sequence). The CDR3 contains 13 residues. The CDR3 bases are TGTGCCAGCAGCCAAGGCCCTAAAGAGACCCAGTACTTC. Amino acids: CASSQGPKETQYF.

This clonotype occurred a few times. This rearrangement joins TRBV7-6 to TRBJ2-1, with TRBD2 matching 11 bases. The germline V gene encodes CDR1 SGHVS and CDR2 FNYEAQ. This CDR3 contains 15 residues. The ends lost 5 bases at V and 5 bases at J; junction bases unmatched: 5. CDR3 sequence: CASSELAGADNEQFF. The CDR3 DNA follows: TGTGCCAGCAGCGAACTAGCGGGGGCCGACAATGAGCAGTTCTTC. Filled out from reference TRBV7-6 and TRBJ2-1, the complete variable domain reads GAGVSQSPRYKVTKRGQDVALRCDPISGHVSLYWYRQALGQGPEFLTYFNYEAQQDKSGLPNDRFSAERPEGSISTLTIQRTEQRDSAMYRCASSELAGADNEQFFGPGTRLTVL.

The sample holds a few counts of this clonotype. The chain is built from TRBV10-3 and TRBJ1-6; D perhaps matches TRBD1 (5 bases). Germline V gene lookup returns CDR1 ENHRY and CDR2 SYGVKD. V lost 10 bases, J lost 8 bases, and 9 bases lay in between. This CDR3 is built from 11 residues. The CDR3 DNA is TGTGCCACCGGGGGAGATTCACCCCTCCACTTT. It yields the protein CATGGDSPLHF.

At least ten counts were recorded for this clonotype. The genes are TRBV5-1 and TRBJ2-5; no clear D gene. CDR3 length: 13 amino acids. Germline loops: CDR1 SGHRS, CDR2 YFSETQ. Trimming stripped 3 bases from V and 5 bases from J, with 11 bases between. The CDR3 DNA reads as TGCGCCAGCAGCTATCTAAAGACGGAGACCCAGTACTTC. This translates into CASSYLKTETQYF.

The V and J genes are TRBV12-3 or TRBV12-4 and TRBJ1-2; D unresolved. V was shortened by 3 bases and J by 5 bases, with 13 bases between the two germline ends. The CDR3 runs to 14 residues. The CDR3 DNA sequence: TGTGCCAGCAGTTTTCCGGGAGCCAATTATGGCTACACCTTC. Its protein is CASSFPGANYGYTF.

This clonotype was detected only a few times. The chain carries TRBV7-9 and TRBJ1-4; D is possibly TRBD1 (5 bases). Germline CDR1 and CDR2: SEHNR and FQNEAQ (reference sequence). V was shortened by 2 bases and J by 8 bases, with 12 bases between the two germline ends. This CDR3 has 14 residues. The CDR3 loop is CASSLSGNREKLFF. The CDR3 coding sequence is TGTGCCAGCAGCTTATCAGGGAACCGAGAAAAACTGTTTTTT.

This clonotype was counted a few times. The chain's CDR3 is CATKLGDPYNEQFF. DNA of the CDR3: TGCGCCACGAAGTTAGGGGATCCCTACAATGAGCAGTTCTTC. The chain uses TRBV5-1 and TRBJ2-1; a weak D match, TRBD1 (5 bases). The CDR3 totals 14 residues. V lost 9 bases and J lost 2, with 15 bases in between. Germline values: CDR1 SGHRS, CDR2 YFSETQ.

This clonotype has just a few counts. The V call is TRBV12-3 or TRBV12-4, the J call TRBJ2-1; 13 positions match TRBD2. The CDR3 totals 15 residues. Trimming took 6 bases from V and 9 from J; bases not matched to a gene: 8. The CDR3 spells CASSRGLAGVGEQFF. CDR3 DNA: TGTGCCAGCAGCCGTGGACTAGCGGGGGTCGGTGAGCAGTTCTTC.

Only a few counts were recorded for this clonotype. The rearrangement uses TRBV30 and TRBJ2-7; 8 nucleotides line up with TRBD1. The CDR3 totals 13 residues. Trimming at V came to 5 bases and at J to 2 bases, leaving 5 bases not matched to a gene. Germline V gives CDR1 GTSNPN, CDR2 SVGIG (reference sequence). The CDR3 is CAWVKTGAYEQYF. Written as DNA, the CDR3 is TGTGCCTGGGTAAAGACAGGGGCCTACGAGCAGTACTTC.

The chain carries TRBV7-9 and TRBJ1-5; 7 bases map to TRBD1. The germline gives CDR1 SEHNR, CDR2 FQNEAQ (reference sequence). CDR3 length: 16 amino acids. After removal of 5 bases from V and 1 base from J, the junction contained 8 bases not matched to a gene. The CDR3 loop is CASSIWTGESNQPQHF. CDR3 nucleotide sequence: TGTGCCAGCAGCATATGGACAGGCGAAAGCAATCAGCCCCAGCATTTT.